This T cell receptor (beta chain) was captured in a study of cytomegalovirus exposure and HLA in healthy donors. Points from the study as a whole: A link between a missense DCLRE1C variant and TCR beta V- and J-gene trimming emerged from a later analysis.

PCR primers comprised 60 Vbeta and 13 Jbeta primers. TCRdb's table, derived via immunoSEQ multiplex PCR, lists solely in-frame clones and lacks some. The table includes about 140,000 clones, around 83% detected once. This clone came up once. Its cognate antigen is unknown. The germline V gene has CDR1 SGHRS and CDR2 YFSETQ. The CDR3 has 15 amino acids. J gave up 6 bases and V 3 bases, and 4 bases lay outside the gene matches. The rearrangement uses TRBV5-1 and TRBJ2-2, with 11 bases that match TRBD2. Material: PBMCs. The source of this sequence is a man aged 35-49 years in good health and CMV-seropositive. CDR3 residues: CASSYLAGGSGELFF. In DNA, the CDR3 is TGCGCCAGCAGCTACCTAGCGGGAGGCTCCGGGGAGCTGTTTTTT.